This entry lists 10 T cell receptor beta chains sequenced from one sample in a study of PD-L1 blockade in urothelial cancer. Time point noted: pretreatment peripheral blood. Generated by immunoSEQ multiplex PCR, the TCRdb table keeps only in-frame clones and is missing some. The table includes around 92,000 clones, around 90% detected once. The starting material was PBMCs, obtained around atezolizumab (anti-PD-L1) treatment. All receptors derive from a woman older than 75 with urothelial cancer.

The chain recombines TRBV25-1 with TRBJ2-1; 7 nucleotides line up with TRBD2. The CDR3 is 13 residues long. CDR1 and CDR2 (germline): MGHDK, SYGVNS. V dropped 7 bases and J dropped 8; count of bases not matched to a gene: 8. The CDR3 spells CASNGGSFDEQFF. The CDR3 region has the DNA TGTGCCAGCAATGGCGGGAGTTTTGATGAGCAGTTCTTC.

V gene TRBV5-8 combines with J gene TRBJ1-1; 8 positions match TRBD1. The CDR3 covers 14 residues. J was trimmed by 3 bases and V by 4 bases; bases with no gene match: 5. Germline V CDR1 and CDR2: SGHTS, YDEGEE. CDR3 protein: CASSPRGRHTEAFF. The CDR3 DNA sequence: TGTGCCAGCAGCCCCAGGGGGCGGCACACTGAAGCTTTCTTT.

The chain uses TRBV7-3 and TRBJ2-1; D is possibly TRBD2 (7 bases). Trimming took off 2 bases at V and 0 bases at J, with 17 bases between the two ends. CDR1 SGHTA and CDR2 FQGTGA come from the germline V gene. The CDR3 loop spans 18 amino acids. Here the CDR3 DNA reads TGTGCCAGCAGCTTACGAGGGGGGGGCGGGAGCTCCTACAATGAGCAGTTCTTC. Protein product: CASSLRGGGGSSYNEQFF.

The rearrangement uses TRBV19 and TRBJ2-5, with D uncertain. Deletions cut 3 bases from V and 2 bases from J, with 16 bases between. CDR1 and CDR2 (germline): LNHDA, SQIVND (reference sequence). CDR3 length: 16 residues. CDR3 nucleotide sequence: TGTGCCAGTAGTATTACACAAACACTGACTCAAGAGACCCAGTACTTC. This sequence encodes CASSITQTLTQETQYF.

The chain employs TRBV5-6 and TRBJ1-1, with 12 bases identical to TRBD1. The CDR3 runs 16 residues. V was pared by 4 bases and J by 4 bases, with 8 bases of the junction left unmatched. CDR1 SGHDT and CDR2 YYEEEE come from the germline V gene. The CDR3 DNA reads as TGTGCCAGCAGCCGAGGGACAGGGGGCTGGGTCACTGAAGCTTTCTTT. This sequence encodes CASSRGTGGWVTEAFF.

The genes are TRBV19 and TRBJ2-7; 8 bases agree with TRBD1. V shed 4 bases, J shed 4 bases, and the junction held 9 bases outside the gene matches. This CDR3 spans 15 amino acids. Germline loops: CDR1 LNHDA, CDR2 SQIVND (reference sequence). CDR3 sequence reads: CASSTTTGEGYEQYF. As DNA, the CDR3 is TGTGCCAGTAGTACCACGACAGGGGAAGGGTACGAGCAGTACTTC.

The chain links TRBV9 to TRBJ2-5; D possibly corresponds to TRBD2 (5 bases). The CDR3 consists of 12 residues. Germline V gene sequence: CDR1 SGDLS, CDR2 YYNGEE. The V gene lost 7 bases and the J gene lost 2 bases, with 9 bases spanning the gap. CDR3 coding DNA: TGTGCCAGCGGGAGAGGACAAGAGACCCAGTACTTC. It translates to CASGRGQETQYF.

The chain recombines TRBV21-1 with TRBJ2-1; TRBD2 is taken as the D call from the table, unchecked against the DNA. TRBV21-1 is a pseudogene locus. CDR3 size: 12 residues. The CDR3 DNA sequence: TGTGCCTCTCCTCCCGGGGGGCAGACCGAGTTCTTC. Its translation is CASPPGGQTEFF.

This chain connects TRBV15 to TRBJ1-5; D is perhaps TRBD1 (5 bases). V was trimmed by 0 bases and J by 7 bases, leaving 13 bases between them. This CDR3 region has 15 residues. CDR1 and CDR2 from the germline V gene are LNHNV and YYDKDF (reference sequence). For the CDR3, the DNA is TGTGCCACCAGCAGAGATCTGGGAGGGGAACAGCCCCAGCATTTT. Protein sequence: CATSRDLGGEQPQHF. Filled out from reference TRBV15 and TRBJ1-5, the complete variable domain reads DAMVIQNPRYQVTQFGKPVTLSCSQTLNHNVMYWYQQKSSQAPKLLFHYYDKDFNNEADTPDNFQSRRPNTSFCFLDIRSPGLGDTAMYLCATSRDLGGEQPQHFGDGTRLSIL.

The chain links TRBV18 to TRBJ2-7; D is perhaps TRBD1 (5 bases). V lost 3 bases, J lost 2 bases, and 14 bases lay in between. In germline, CDR1 is KGHSH, CDR2 LQKENI. The CDR3 extends over 15 amino acids. DNA for the CDR3: TGTGCCAGCTCACCTGTCCAGGGTTTCGCCTACGAGCAGTACTTC. This codes for CASSPVQGFAYEQYF. Based on the CDR3 plus reference TRBV18 and TRBJ2-7, the full variable domain is NAGVMQNPRHLVRRRGQEARLRCSPMKGHSHVYWYRQLPEEGLKFMVYLQKENIIDESGMPKERFSAEFPKEGPSILRIQQVVRGDSAAYFCASSPVQGFAYEQYFGPGTRLTVT.